What follows are 5 T cell receptor beta chains derived from one specimen sequenced in a study of early T cells in non-severe SARS-CoV-2 infection. MiXCR, run by TCRdb on the 5' RACE reads, gives a single entry per CDR3 protein. This table holds 60,000 to 70,000 distinct CDR3 sequences, around 4.6% found once. The specimen sequenced was whole blood. The receptors come from an adult who was a healthcare worker with PCR-confirmed SARS-CoV-2 infection or an uninfected control (not recorded which).

The table lists this clonotype with many counts. At one boundary the junction diverges from the germline segment, which might be a read error. The genes are TRBV5-1 and TRBJ1-1; D might be TRBD1 (5 bases). CDR1 and CDR2 from the germline V gene are SGHRS and YFSETQ. The CDR3 extends over 14 amino acids. DNA of the CDR3: TGCGCCAGCAGCTTAATGGGGCAGAACACTGAAGTTTTCTTT. It encodes CASSLMGQNTEVFF.

The V gene is TRBV11-3, the J gene TRBJ2-7; D tentatively reads TRBD1 or TRBD2 (6 bases each). CDR3 length: 15 amino acids. The germline CDR1 and CDR2 sequences are SGHNT and YENEEA. The V and J ends lost 0 bases and 3 bases respectively, with 12 bases between them. DNA of the CDR3: TGTGCCAGCAGCTTAGATTCACAGGGAGGCTACGAGCAGTACTTC. Amino acids: CASSLDSQGGYEQYF.

This clonotype appeared a few times. This chain connects TRBV15 to TRBJ2-7; 13 positions agree with TRBD2. The ends lost 4 bases at V and 6 bases at J; junction bases unmatched: 6. In germline, CDR1 is LNHNV, CDR2 YYDKDF (reference sequence). The CDR3 length is 15 residues. In DNA form, the CDR3 reads TGTGCCACCAGCAAAGGACTAGCGGGAGTTGTCGAGCAGTACTTC. Protein: CATSKGLAGVVEQYF.

This chain uses TRBV27 with TRBJ1-2; 9 nucleotides match TRBD1. This CDR3 comprises 16 residues. V was clipped by 5 bases and J by 2 bases; unmatched bases: 9. Per germline, CDR1 MNHEY and CDR2 SMNVEV (reference sequence). The CDR3 DNA is TGTGCCAGCAGTCGAAACCGGGACAGGGAAAACTATGGCTACACCTTC. This gives the protein CASSRNRDRENYGYTF.

The chain carries TRBV12-3 or TRBV12-4 and TRBJ2-2; 8 bases map to TRBD2. The trim removed 7 bases at V and 3 bases at J, leaving 16 bases unmatched. The CDR3 is 18 amino acids. CDR3 protein: CASKVIRGAGAYTGELFF. CDR3 bases: TGTGCCAGCAAGGTTATCAGGGGAGCGGGAGCGTACACCGGGGAGCTGTTTTTT.